These 11 T cell receptor beta chains were sequenced from one sample in a study of identifying expanded T cells in peripheral blood. Sequencing was performed with immunoSEQ multiplex PCR; in TCRdb, only in-frame clones are kept and a portion is missing. Of around 50,000 clones detected, 89% appear once; the ten largest clones hold roughly 3.5%. Sequencing input: blood. The origin of the receptors is a person aged 18 to 70 in good health.

V is TRBV5-1 and J is TRBJ1-1; D not resolved. Germline V gene sequence: CDR1 SGHRS, CDR2 YFSETQ. Trimming removed 5 bases at V and 1 base at J, with 9 bases between. The CDR3 sequence is 13 residues long. The CDR3 bases are TGCGCCAGCAGGGCTGACGGGAACACTGAAGCTTTCTTT. It specifies CASRADGNTEAFF.

This clone appeared a few times. This chain links TRBV4-1 with TRBJ2-7, with D possibly matching TRBD1 (6 bases). The germline V gene has CDR1 MGHRA and CDR2 YSYEKL. The length of the CDR3 is 15 residues. Trimming took 1 base from V and 1 from J, leaving 11 bases between them. The CDR3 loop reads CASSQGQDLSYEQYF. The CDR3, as DNA: TGCGCCAGCAGCCAAGGACAGGACTTATCCTACGAGCAGTACTTC.

V and J are TRBV7-9 and TRBJ2-3, with 8 bases that match TRBD2. CDR1 and CDR2 (germline): SEHNR, FQNEAQ (reference sequence). With 5 bases clipped from V and 5 bases from J, the junction kept 9 bases outside the gene matches. The CDR3 extends over 15 amino acids. CDR3 amino acids: CASSPTSGGGDTQYF. Here the CDR3 DNA reads TGTGCCAGCAGCCCCACTAGCGGCGGGGGAGATACGCAGTATTTT.

The count of this clone is one. The chain couples TRBV27 to TRBJ2-2; 9 positions match TRBD1. V was clipped by 5 bases and J by 4 bases; unmatched bases: 14. Per germline, CDR1 MNHEY and CDR2 SMNVEV (reference sequence). This CDR3 comprises 18 residues. CDR3 in amino acids: CASSRQVAGTGPTGELFF. The CDR3 DNA sequence: TGTGCCAGCAGTCGCCAGGTCGCCGGGACAGGGCCCACCGGGGAGCTGTTTTTT.

The chain links TRBV28 to TRBJ2-7, with D possibly matching TRBD2 (5 bases). Deletions cut 2 bases from V and 1 base from J, with 18 bases between. Germline CDR1 MDHEN, CDR2 SYDVKM. The CDR3 loop spans 17 amino acids. The DNA for the CDR3 is TGTGCCAGCAGTTTAGTGATGAGGGCCAGAACTTCCTACGAGCAGTACTTC. Translation gives CASSLVMRARTSYEQYF.

V is TRBV5-1 and J is TRBJ2-5; D remains unclear. V dropped 0 bases and J dropped 3 bases, with 9 bases sitting between them. The length of the CDR3 is 14 residues. The germline V gene has CDR1 SGHRS and CDR2 YFSETQ. The CDR3, as DNA: TGCGCCAGCAGCTTGGCGGATAGAGAAGAGACCCAGTACTTC. It codes for CASSLADREETQYF. Full variable domain (rest looked up from reference TRBV5-1 and TRBJ2-5): KAGVTQTPRYLIKTRGQQVTLSCSPISGHRSVSWYQQTPGQGLQFLFEYFSETQRNKGNFPGRFSGRQFSNSRSEMNVSTLELGDSALYLCASSLADREETQYFGPGTRLLVL.

The chain couples TRBV5-6 to TRBJ2-7, with a tentative D call TRBD1 (6 bases). Germline V CDR1 and CDR2: SGHDT, YYEEEE. Trimming pared 3 bases from V and 7 bases from J, leaving 20 bases between. CDR3 length: 15 residues. The CDR3 bases are TGTGCCAGCAGCTCTAGGGGGACGCTTCCTCGGGAGCAGTACTTC. Amino acid sequence: CASSSRGTLPREQYF. The whole variable domain, remainder taken from reference TRBV5-6 and TRBJ2-7, is DAGVTQSPTHLIKTRGQQVTLRCSPKSGHDTVSWYQQALGQGPQFIFQYYEEEERQRGNFPDRFSGHQFPNYSSELNVNALLLGDSALYLCASSSRGTLPREQYFGPGTRLTVT.

The V gene is TRBV29-1, the J gene TRBJ2-3; the match to TRBD1 covers 7 bases. Germline CDR1 SQVTM, CDR2 ANQGSEA. Trimming removed 7 bases from V and 0 bases from J; junction bases left unmatched: 7. The CDR3 is 14 residues long. CDR3 protein: CSGWTGASTDTQYF. As DNA, the CDR3 is TGCAGCGGTTGGACAGGCGCTAGCACAGATACGCAGTATTTT.

The rearrangement uses TRBV9 and TRBJ1-5, with D possibly TRBD1 on 5 matching bases. The CDR3 length is 15 residues. Per germline, CDR1 SGDLS and CDR2 YYNGEE. V was pared by 0 bases and J by 6 bases, with 13 bases between. CDR3 sequence (DNA): TGTGCCAGCAGCGTAGACGGGGACCTGGGTCAGCCCCAGCATTTT. Translation: CASSVDGDLGQPQHF.

This clone was detected once. V is TRBV7-9 and J is TRBJ2-7, with D perhaps TRBD2 (6 bases). CDR3 size: 14 residues. The germline V gene has CDR1 SEHNR and CDR2 FQNEAQ (reference sequence). Trimming took 3 bases from V and 1 from J, leaving 10 bases between them. CDR3 DNA: TGTGCCAGCAGCTTGGCGGGACTTTCCTACGAGCAGTACTTC. It yields the protein CASSLAGLSYEQYF.

This rearrangement joins TRBV6-1 to TRBJ2-7; D may be TRBD1 or TRBD2 (5 bases each). The V end lost 0 bases, the J end lost 3 bases, and 15 bases lay between the germline ends. CDR3 length: 16 amino acids. Germline CDR1 is MNHNS and CDR2 is SASEGT. The CDR3 reads CASSEASPGAGYEQYF. CDR3 sequence (DNA): TGTGCCAGCAGTGAAGCTAGCCCCGGGGCCGGCTACGAGCAGTACTTC.